This T cell receptor (beta chain) was captured by sequencing in a study of cytomegalovirus exposure and HLA in healthy donors. Study-wide findings and caveats: Productive rates of about 87% or about 30% were seen for most TCR beta V segments in an earlier analysis. When analyzed later, a missense DCLRE1C variant was found to be linked to TCR beta V- and J-gene trimming. Presence/absence analysis assumed near-uniform sequencing depth across donors.

Between the trimmed V and J ends, which lost 0 bases and 4 bases, there was a span of 8 bases. Germline V gene sequence: CDR1 SGHAT, CDR2 FQNNGV. CDR3 length: 14 residues. The donors, nominally healthy at sampling, likely had unrecorded immune exposures. This clone was seen only a few times. The antigen is not known. 60 Vbeta and 13 Jbeta primers were used in PCR. Sequencing was performed with immunoSEQ multiplex PCR; in TCRdb, only in-frame clones are kept and a portion is missing. The sample comprises more than 70,000 clones, about 71% of which are singletons, and around 9.7% rests with the top ten. This TCR came from a woman aged 50 to 60 in good health and CMV-seropositive. Sequencing used PBMCs. The chain employs TRBV11-2 and TRBJ2-3; D ambiguous. CDR3 nucleotides: TGTGCCAGCAGCTTAGATTTTAGCTCAGATACGCAGTATTTT. Its translation: CASSLDFSSDTQYF.